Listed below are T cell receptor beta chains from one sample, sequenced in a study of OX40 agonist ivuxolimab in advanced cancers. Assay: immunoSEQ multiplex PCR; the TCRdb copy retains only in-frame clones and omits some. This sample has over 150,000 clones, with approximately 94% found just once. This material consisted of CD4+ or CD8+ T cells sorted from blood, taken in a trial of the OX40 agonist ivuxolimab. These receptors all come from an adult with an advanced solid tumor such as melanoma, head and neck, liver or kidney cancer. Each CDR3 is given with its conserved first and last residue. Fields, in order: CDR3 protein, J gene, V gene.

CASSSRGGDYEQYF	TRBJ2-7	TRBV5-4
CASSPSGGYDEQYF	TRBJ2-7	TRBV18
CASSGTASSGANVLTF	TRBJ2-6	TRBV7-9
CASSPAQGTDTQYF	TRBJ2-3	TRBV18
CASNQQGNTDTQYF	TRBJ2-3	TRBV5-6
CAISEVADQPQHF	TRBJ1-5	TRBV10-3
CASSLTDAQNTTRGDTQYF	TRBJ2-3	TRBV7-9
CASDATVSGGNSPLHF	TRBJ1-6	TRBV18
CASSDRVPTEAFF	TRBJ1-1	TRBV2
CASSPPVVGTGELFF	TRBJ2-2	TRBV18
CASSIGGRTYNSPLHF	TRBJ1-6	TRBV19
CAISESGKRGEIGNTIYF	TRBJ1-3	TRBV10-3
CSADGYNYGYTF	TRBJ1-2	TRBV29-1
CATSRDRDRGREQYF	TRBJ2-7	TRBV15
CASSLGLADTDTQYF	TRBJ2-3	TRBV7-3
CASSQVQGMGYGYTF	TRBJ1-2	TRBV4-3
CASSFPAGGGEKLFF	TRBJ1-4	TRBV9
CASSQEGNYNEQFF	TRBJ2-1	TRBV4-1
CASSIPTVGADGYTF	TRBJ1-2	TRBV19
CASSRGGTAGQGSYEQYF	TRBJ2-7	TRBV9
CASSGDTNQPQHF	TRBJ1-5	TRBV6-4
CASSLAVTENTEAFF	TRBJ1-1	TRBV7-8
CASSMDSGNGYTF	TRBJ1-2	TRBV5-1
CASSEASGPGGTEAFF	TRBJ1-1	TRBV6-1
CASSSQLQAGYTF	TRBJ1-2	TRBV7-8
CSVLAGVADTQYF	TRBJ2-3	TRBV29-1
CSVEEGVARHLEQYF	TRBJ2-7	TRBV29-1
CASSLAPPSLAGNTIYF	TRBJ1-3	TRBV5-1
CASSVQTGSSYEQYF	TRBJ2-7	TRBV6-1
CASSTGRDRARGYTF	TRBJ1-2	TRBV19